This T cell receptor (beta chain) comes out of a study of blood T cell repertoires in COVID-19. About the study: There were acute and convalescent COVID-19 samples, and they came from the United States, Italy and Spain. PBMCs, B-cell-depleted T cells, or T cells provided the cDNA or gDNA that made up the material.

Profiling relied on immunoSEQ multiplex PCR, and the TCRdb table lists in-frame clones only, not all of them. The data show around 140,000 clones, with about nine tenths seen just once and under 3% held by the top ten. Seattle cases were enrolled at active infection and followed longitudinally. The V end lost 7 bases, the J end lost 1 base, and 13 bases lay between the germline ends. Germline V gene data show CDR1 as MNHEY and CDR2 as SVGAGI. CDR3 length: 14 residues. In this sample, this clone turned up once. The chain joins TRBV6-5 to TRBJ1-1; D is perhaps TRBD1 (5 bases). The material sequenced was peripheral blood. This receptor was obtained from a human donor with COVID-19, enrolled during active disease. The donor label of this sample is uncertain. The CDR3 sequence is CASTPLGQNTEAFF. CDR3 coding DNA: TGTGCCAGCACCCCCCTAGGACAGAACACTGAAGCTTTCTTT.